Listed here are 20 T cell receptor beta chains from one sample, sequenced in a study of Tregs in tolerant kidney transplant recipients. Repertoires were generated with immunoSEQ multiplex PCR, while TCRdb's copy carries only in-frame clones and drops some. The sample contains roughly 250,000 clones, about four fifths of which appear only once. The material sequenced was CD4+ T cells from blood. These receptors all come from a human donor in good health.

J is TRBJ1-4 and V is TRBV6-5, with unresolved D. There are 13 residues in the CDR3. The V gene lost 0 bases and the J gene lost 12 bases, with 11 bases spanning the gap. The germline gives CDR1 MNHEY, CDR2 SVGAGI. The CDR3 reads CASSYSAAGELFF. The CDR3 bases are TGTGCCAGCAGTTACTCGGCGGCCGGGGAACTGTTTTTT.

The rearrangement joins TRBV7-9 to TRBJ1-1; 7 bases are shared with TRBD1. Trimming at V came to 6 bases and at J to 4 bases, leaving 5 bases not matched to a gene. This CDR3 contains 13 residues. Germline CDR1 is SEHNR and CDR2 is FQNEAQ (reference sequence). CDR3 in DNA: TGTGCCAGCAGGGACCAGGGGGGCACTGAAGCTTTCTTT. Encoded protein: CASRDQGGTEAFF.

This clone was picked up a small number of times. This rearrangement joins TRBV4-1 to TRBJ1-4; weak D call: TRBD1 (5 bases). Germline CDR1 and CDR2: MGHRA and YSYEKL. This CDR3 contains 15 residues. V lost 1 base, J lost 8 bases, and 14 bases lay in between. As DNA, the CDR3 is TGCGCCAGCAGCCAAGTCTTACAGGTGGGGGAAAAACTGTTTTTT. Protein: CASSQVLQVGEKLFF.

The chain links TRBV7-2 to TRBJ2-1; TRBD2 matches 10 bases. The CDR3 totals 13 residues. Germline CDR1 reads SGHTA; CDR2 reads FQGNSA. Trimming at V came to 9 bases and at J to 2 bases, leaving 1 base not matched to a gene. CDR3 in amino acids: CASLAGAYNEQFF. The CDR3 DNA reads TGTGCCAGTCTAGCGGGGGCCTACAATGAGCAGTTCTTC.

The V and J genes are TRBV2 and TRBJ2-1, with 11 bases fitting TRBD2. The trim removed 5 bases at V and 9 bases at J, leaving 12 bases unmatched. This CDR3 contains 16 residues. CDR1 SNHLY and CDR2 FYNNEI come from the germline V gene. This CDR3 is CASSRTTSGTTVEQFF. CDR3 DNA sequence: TGTGCCAGCAGTAGGACGACTAGCGGGACCACAGTTGAGCAGTTCTTC.

DNA for the CDR3: TGTGCCAGCAGCTCCGGGACCCTGGGATTGGAGCAGTTCTTC. This gives the protein CASSSGTLGLEQFF. This chain connects TRBV11-2 to TRBJ2-1; possibly TRBD1 or TRBD2 for D (5 bases each). Germline-derived CDR1 and CDR2 are SGHAT and FQNNGV. The CDR3 has 14 amino acids. Deletions cut 4 bases from V and 10 bases from J, with 17 bases between.

In regard to this clone: The CDR3 carries no conserved terminal phenylalanine or tryptophan, so it likely arises from a read error. CDR3 sequence: CASSDQGAAERQYL. In DNA form, the CDR3 reads TGTGCCAGCAGTGACCAGGGGGCAGCAGAACGGCAGTACCTC. The chain combines TRBV6-1 with TRBJ2-7, with TRBD1 matching 8 bases. Trimming at V came to 3 bases and at J to 9 bases, leaving 10 bases not matched to a gene. Germline values: CDR1 MNHNS, CDR2 SASEGT. The CDR3 runs 14 residues.

The chain links TRBV9 to TRBJ1-2; TRBD1 is a possible D gene (6 bases). CDR1 and CDR2 from the germline V gene are SGDLS and YYNGEE. This CDR3 is 15 amino acids long. Trimming pared 3 bases from V and 2 bases from J, leaving 14 bases between. The CDR3 sequence: CASSAVSTGNYGYTF. CDR3 nucleotides: TGTGCCAGCAGCGCCGTATCTACAGGGAACTATGGCTACACCTTC.

This rearrangement joins TRBV5-1 to TRBJ1-1; the D is unclear. V lost 3 bases and J 4 bases, leaving 10 bases between the germline ends. The germline V gene encodes CDR1 SGHRS and CDR2 YFSETQ. The CDR3 spans 13 residues. CDR3 loop: CASSSTAFTEAFF. Here the CDR3 DNA reads TGCGCCAGCAGCTCCACTGCGTTCACTGAAGCTTTCTTT.

The V call is TRBV9, the J call TRBJ1-1, with D possibly matching TRBD1 (5 bases). CDR1 is SGDLS and CDR2 is YYNGEE in the germline V gene. The CDR3 is made up of 15 amino acids. V gave up 4 bases and J gave up 5 bases, with 18 bases separating them. CDR3 bases: TGTGCCAGCAGCCCCCGTGCGGGGACGGGGACTGAAGCTTTCTTT. Residues: CASSPRAGTGTEAFF.

As to this clone: Other DNA sequences in this sample translate to the same CDR3. The chain uses TRBV7-3 and TRBJ1-2, with D perhaps matching TRBD1 (6 bases). The CDR3 has 13 residues. The germline CDR1 and CDR2 sequences are SGHTA and FQGTGA. V dropped 5 bases and J dropped 1 base, with 8 bases sitting between them. CDR3 sequence reads: CASSLDSNYGYTF. Here the CDR3 DNA reads TGTGCCAGCAGCCTGGACAGTAACTATGGCTACACCTTC.

This clone has just a few counts. V is TRBV6-6 and J is TRBJ2-7; tentative D call: TRBD1 (6 bases). The ends were cut back, 5 bases at V and 5 bases at J, with 7 bases in the middle. There are 11 residues in the CDR3. The germline V gene has CDR1 MNHNY and CDR2 SVGAGI (reference sequence). CDR3 DNA sequence: TGTGCCAGCAGTCACAGGGACGAGCAGTACTTC. This gives the protein CASSHRDEQYF.

This chain joins TRBV6-5 and TRBJ1-1; the match to TRBD1 covers 7 bases. CDR1 is MNHEY and CDR2 is SVGAGI in the germline V gene. This CDR3 is built from 11 residues. V shed 7 bases and J 8 bases; nucleotides not matched to a gene: 4. As DNA, the CDR3 is TGTGCCAGCATCTCGACAGGGGAAGCTTTCTTT. It codes for CASISTGEAFF.

The chain has TRBV9 and TRBJ1-2, with D perhaps TRBD1 (5 bases). V shed 4 bases and J shed 2 bases, with 12 bases lying between them. Germline lookup yields CDR1 SGDLS and CDR2 YYNGEE. The CDR3 extends over 14 amino acids. This CDR3 reads CASSPRQSNYGYTF. The CDR3 nucleotides read TGTGCCAGCAGCCCCCGACAGTCAAACTATGGCTACACCTTC.

This chain connects TRBV7-9 to TRBJ1-3; 7 bases are a match to TRBD1. There are 14 residues in the CDR3. V gave up 5 bases and J gave up 4 bases; unmatched junction bases: 5. Germline lookup yields CDR1 SEHNR and CDR2 FQNEAQ (reference sequence). DNA for the CDR3: TGTGCCAGCAGCCCGACAGGGACGGGAAACACCATATATTTT. It encodes CASSPTGTGNTIYF.

This clone occurred once. The chain combines TRBV5-4 with TRBJ1-4, with TRBD1 as a possible D gene (6 bases). V lost 4 bases to trimming and J lost 3 bases, with 13 bases between them. CDR3 length: 15 amino acids. Per the germline V gene, CDR1 is SGHNT and CDR2 is YYREEE (reference sequence). Here the CDR3 DNA reads TGTGCCAGCAGCGGGACGGGGGCGGCTAATGAAAAACTGTTTTTT. Translating gives CASSGTGAANEKLFF.

This clone came up once. The chain combines TRBV11-2 with TRBJ1-1; no clear D gene. V lost 4 bases and J 0 bases, leaving 6 bases between the germline ends. Germline-derived CDR1 and CDR2 are SGHAT and FQNNGV. The CDR3 runs to 13 residues. The CDR3 here is CASSSDMNTEAFF. CDR3 sequence (DNA): TGTGCCAGCAGCTCTGATATGAACACTGAAGCTTTCTTT.

V usage is TRBV5-1 and J usage is TRBJ2-2, with 7 bases lining up with TRBD1. The germline CDR1 and CDR2 sequences are SGHRS and YFSETQ. The V and J ends lost 7 bases and 0 bases, in that order; junction bases with no gene match: 0. This CDR3 contains 13 residues. The CDR3 reads CASGTANTGELFF. The DNA for the CDR3 is TGCGCCAGCGGGACAGCGAACACCGGGGAGCTGTTTTTT.

The chain links TRBV4-2 to TRBJ2-1, with D perhaps TRBD1 or TRBD2 (5 bases each). This CDR3 has 14 amino acids. Trimming pared 4 bases from V and 4 bases from J, leaving 11 bases between. CDR1 LGHNA and CDR2 YNFKEQ come from the germline V gene. CDR3 in DNA: TGTGCCAGCAGCCTAAGGGGAGTGTACAATGAGCAGTTCTTC. Amino acids: CASSLRGVYNEQFF.

The chain links TRBV5-1 to TRBJ2-1; 8 bases match TRBD2. The germline V gene has CDR1 SGHRS and CDR2 YFSETQ. V lost 1 base, J lost 4 bases, and 7 bases stayed unmatched. The CDR3 is made up of 16 amino acids. The CDR3 region is CASSLTVAGMYNEQFF. The DNA of the CDR3 is TGCGCCAGCAGCTTGACAGTAGCGGGAATGTACAATGAGCAGTTCTTC.